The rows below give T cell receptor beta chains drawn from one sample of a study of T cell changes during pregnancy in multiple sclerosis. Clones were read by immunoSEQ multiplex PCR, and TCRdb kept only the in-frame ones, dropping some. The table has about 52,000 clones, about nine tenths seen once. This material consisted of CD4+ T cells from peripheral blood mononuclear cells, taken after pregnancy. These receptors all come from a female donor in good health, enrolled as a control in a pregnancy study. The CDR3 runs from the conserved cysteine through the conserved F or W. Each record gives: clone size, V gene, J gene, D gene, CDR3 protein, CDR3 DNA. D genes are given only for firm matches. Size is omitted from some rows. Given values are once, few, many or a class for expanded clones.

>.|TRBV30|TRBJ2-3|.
CAWSGDFAGTDTQYF
TGTGCCTGGAGTGGGGACTTCGCGGGGACAGATACGCAGTATTTT
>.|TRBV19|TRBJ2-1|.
CASRRDKRYNEQFF
TGTGCCAGTAGGAGGGACAAACGATACAATGAGCAGTTCTTC
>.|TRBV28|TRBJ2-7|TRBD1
CASTTGGIHEQYF
TGTGCCAGTACGACAGGGGGCATCCACGAGCAGTACTTC
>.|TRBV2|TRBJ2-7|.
CASSSARVEQYF
TGTGCCAGCAGTAGTGCCCGGGTTGAGCAGTACTTC
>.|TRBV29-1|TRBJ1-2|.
CSMFNREVRGYTF
TGCAGCATGTTCAACAGGGAAGTGCGTGGCTACACCTTC
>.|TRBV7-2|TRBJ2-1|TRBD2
CASTIAGGLNEQFF
TGTGCCAGCACCATAGCGGGGGGGCTTAATGAGCAGTTCTTC
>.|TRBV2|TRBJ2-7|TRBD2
CASLRASGAYEQYF
TGTGCCAGCCTCCGAGCTAGCGGGGCTTACGAGCAGTACTTC
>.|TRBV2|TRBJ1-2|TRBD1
CASSGQGYGYTF
TGTGCCAGCAGCGGACAGGGATACGGTTACACCTTC
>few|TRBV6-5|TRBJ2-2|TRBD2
CASTRGVSNTGELFF
TGTGCCAGCACCCGGGGGGTATCGAACACCGGGGAGCTGTTTTTT
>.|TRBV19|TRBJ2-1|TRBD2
CASSIDLWGGWFF
TGTGCCAGTAGTATAGATCTATGGGGAGGGTGGTTCTTC
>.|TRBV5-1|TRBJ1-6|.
CASSLGRVSYPLHF
TGCGCCAGCAGCTTGGGCAGGGTTTCCTACCCCCTCCACTTT
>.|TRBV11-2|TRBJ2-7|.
CASSLEWSEEQYF
TGTGCCAGCAGCTTAGAGTGGAGCGAGGAGCAGTACTTC
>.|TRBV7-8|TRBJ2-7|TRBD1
CASSLPRQGGEQYF
TGTGCCAGCAGCCTGCCGCGACAGGGTGGCGAGCAGTACTTC
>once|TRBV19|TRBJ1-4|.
CASTPRGPNEKLFF
TGTGCCAGTACTCCCCGGGGTCCTAATGAAAAACTGTTTTTT
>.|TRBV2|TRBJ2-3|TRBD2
CASLAGGPLTLTDTQYF
TGTGCCAGCTTAGCGGGGGGACCATTGACCCTCACAGATACGCAGTATTTT
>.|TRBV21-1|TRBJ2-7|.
CASSHRGGKGWGGNSYEQYF
TGTGCCAGCAGCCATAGGGGAGGCAAGGGGTGGGGAGGGAACTCCTACGAGCAGTACTTC
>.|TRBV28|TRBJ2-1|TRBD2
CASRLAGGLEEQFF
TGTGCCAGCCGTCTAGCGGGGGGGCTAGAGGAGCAGTTCTTC
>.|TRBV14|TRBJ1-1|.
CASSLIVPGVTEAFF
TGTGCCAGCAGCCTGATCGTTCCGGGAGTTACTGAAGCTTTCTTT
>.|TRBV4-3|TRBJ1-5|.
CASSQDALGGLYQPQHF
TGCGCCAGCAGCCAAGACGCCCTGGGAGGGCTTTATCAGCCCCAGCATTTT
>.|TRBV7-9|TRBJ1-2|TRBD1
CASSPSGTGTSRTF
TGTGCCAGCAGCCCGTCCGGGACAGGGACCAGTAGGACCTTC
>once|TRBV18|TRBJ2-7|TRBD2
CASSPGEGHEQYF
TGTGCCAGCTCACCCGGGGAGGGCCACGAGCAGTACTTC
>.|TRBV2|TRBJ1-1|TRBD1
CASKTGGTEAFF
TGTGCCAGCAAGACAGGGGGCACTGAAGCTTTCTTT
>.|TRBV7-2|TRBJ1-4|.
CASSLARIGQNNEKLFF
TGTGCCAGCAGCTTAGCGCGTATCGGACAAAATAATGAAAAACTGTTTTTT
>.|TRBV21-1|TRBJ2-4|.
CASSKPHRVAKNIQYF
TGTGCCAGCAGCAAACCTCACAGGGTAGCCAAAAACATTCAGTACTTC
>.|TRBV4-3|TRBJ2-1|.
CASSQTLAVYNEQFF
TGCGCCAGCAGCCAAACCTTAGCGGTGTACAATGAGCAGTTCTTC
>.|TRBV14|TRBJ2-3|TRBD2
CASSQGGSASTDTQYF
TGTGCCAGCAGCCAGGGAGGGAGTGCTAGCACAGATACGCAGTATTTT
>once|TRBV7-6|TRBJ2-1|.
CASNLGLSSYNEQFF
TGTGCCAGCAACCTGGGGCTTAGCTCCTACAATGAGCAGTTCTTC
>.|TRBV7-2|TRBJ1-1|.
CASSLDGTRGGTEAFF
TGTGCCAGCAGCTTAGATGGTACCAGGGGTGGGACTGAAGCTTTCTTT
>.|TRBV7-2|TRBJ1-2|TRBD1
CASSLASRMRLGQVNGYTF
TGTGCCAGCAGCTTAGCGTCAAGGATGAGACTAGGACAGGTGAATGGCTACACCTTC
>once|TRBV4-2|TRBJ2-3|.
CASSGRESTDTQYF
TGTGCCAGCAGCGGTCGGGAAAGCACAGATACGCAGTATTTT
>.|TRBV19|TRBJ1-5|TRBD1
CASSAWETGGSNQPQHF
TGTGCCAGTAGTGCTTGGGAGACAGGGGGTTCCAATCAGCCCCAGCATTTT
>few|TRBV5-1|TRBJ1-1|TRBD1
CASSPDRGTEAFF
TGCGCCAGCAGCCCGGACAGGGGGACTGAAGCTTTCTTT
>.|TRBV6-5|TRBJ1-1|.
CASRPTGAPFTEAFF
TGTGCCAGCAGGCCCACTGGGGCCCCGTTCACTGAAGCTTTCTTT
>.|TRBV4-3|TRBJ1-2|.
CASSLQGDSDYGYTF
TGCGCCAGCAGCCTCCAAGGCGACAGCGACTATGGCTACACCTTC